Following are 10 T cell receptor beta chains from one sample sequenced in a study of T cells in localized non-small cell lung cancer. Only in-frame clones appear in the TCRdb table, and some are missing; sequencing was by immunoSEQ multiplex PCR. This sample has 20,000 to 25,000 clones, with roughly nine tenths found just once. This material consisted of peripheral blood, taken before any cancer treatment. The receptors come from a woman aged 40 to 75 with stage I lung adenocarcinoma.

The chain uses TRBV19 and TRBJ2-2, with unresolved D. The length of the CDR3 is 14 residues. The V and J ends lost 7 bases and 2 bases respectively, with 11 bases between them. In germline, CDR1 is LNHDA, CDR2 SQIVND (reference sequence). The CDR3 spells CASNYKPNTGELFF. The DNA for the CDR3 is TGTGCCAGTAATTATAAACCTAACACCGGGGAGCTGTTTTTT.

This clone was counted once. The chain carries TRBV7-2 and TRBJ2-7; TRBD1 might be the D (6 bases). The ends were cut back, 6 bases at V and 1 base at J, with 16 bases in the middle. Germline CDR1 SGHTA, CDR2 FQGNSA. CDR3 length: 15 amino acids. CDR3 bases: TGTGCCAGCAGATCCGCATCTGGACAGTCCTACGAGCAGTACTTC. As protein: CASRSASGQSYEQYF.

This chain connects TRBV7-3 to TRBJ1-2; 8 nucleotides line up with TRBD1. The junction had 7 bases not matched to a gene; V was cut back by 5 bases and J by 5 bases. The CDR3 totals 14 residues. From germline, CDR1 is SGHTA and CDR2 FQGTGA. The CDR3 region has the DNA TGTGCCAGCAGCCCCGGACAGGGACCTTATGGCTACACCTTC. Translation: CASSPGQGPYGYTF. The variable domain in full, with the rest retrieved from reference TRBV7-3 and TRBJ1-2, is GAGVSQTPSNKVTEKGKYVELRCDPISGHTALYWYRQSLGQGPEFLIYFQGTGAADDSGLPNDRFFAVRPEGSVSTLKIQRTERGDSAVYLCASSPGQGPYGYTFGSGTRLTVV.

The sample holds one count of this clone. The V gene is TRBV28, the J gene TRBJ2-3; D is ambiguous. Trimming removed 11 bases at V and 2 bases at J, with 14 bases between. CDR3 length equals 13 residues. Germline V CDR1 and CDR2: MDHEN, SYDVKM. The chain's CDR3 is CALGEIATDTQYF. Here the CDR3 DNA reads TGTGCCCTTGGGGAAATAGCCACAGATACGCAGTATTTT.

The J gene is TRBJ1-3, the V gene TRBV6-5; unclear D gene. CDR3 length: 14 amino acids. V gave up 6 bases and J gave up 4 bases, with 13 bases separating them. Germline V CDR1 and CDR2: MNHEY, SVGAGI. The CDR3 here is CASRGSGSGNTIYF. The CDR3 DNA reads as TGTGCCAGCAGAGGCTCGGGGTCCGGAAACACCATATATTTT.

The chain has TRBV7-9 and TRBJ2-7, with unresolved D. CDR1 SEHNR and CDR2 FQNEAQ come from the germline V gene (reference sequence). Trimming shortened V by 1 base and J by 0 bases, and 13 bases separated the two germline ends. This CDR3 contains 16 residues. The CDR3 DNA reads TGTGCCAGCAGCTTAGGACGCGCCGGAAGCTCCTACGAGCAGTACTTC. Encoded protein: CASSLGRAGSSYEQYF.

The gene calls are TRBV18 and TRBJ2-5, with 7 bases aligning to TRBD1. The V segment lost 6 bases and the J segment 4 bases; nucleotides outside the gene matches: 5. The length of the CDR3 is 13 residues. CDR1 KGHSH and CDR2 LQKENI come from the germline V gene. The CDR3 sequence: CASSPNRGETQYF. CDR3 DNA sequence: TGTGCCAGCTCGCCTAACAGGGGAGAGACCCAGTACTTC.

This chain joins TRBV10-1 and TRBJ1-2; no clear D gene. The CDR3 has 16 amino acids. The ends were cut back, 3 bases at V and 7 bases at J, with 21 bases in the middle. Germline loops: CDR1 WNHNN, CDR2 SYGVQD (reference sequence). DNA of the CDR3: TGCGCCAGCAGTGATAAAGGGTACAGCCGATCAATTGGCTACACCTTC. Translated: CASSDKGYSRSIGYTF.

The chain combines TRBV11-2 with TRBJ1-2, with D perhaps matching TRBD1 (6 bases). CDR1 is SGHAT, CDR2 FQNNGV, per germline. V was pared by 5 bases and J by 0 bases, with 16 bases between. The CDR3 has 16 amino acids. As DNA, the CDR3 is TGTGCCAGCAGCCCCCAAGGGGGGGTCGCTAACTATGGCTACACCTTC. Protein sequence: CASSPQGGVANYGYTF.

The V call is TRBV5-1, the J call TRBJ1-2, with 8 bases that match TRBD1. Per germline, CDR1 SGHRS and CDR2 YFSETQ. Trimming cost V 3 bases and J 5 bases; bases outside gene matches: 9. The CDR3 has 15 amino acids. The CDR3 coding sequence is TGCGCCAGCAGCTCTACCGGGACAGGCTCGTATGGCTACACCTTC. Residues: CASSSTGTGSYGYTF.